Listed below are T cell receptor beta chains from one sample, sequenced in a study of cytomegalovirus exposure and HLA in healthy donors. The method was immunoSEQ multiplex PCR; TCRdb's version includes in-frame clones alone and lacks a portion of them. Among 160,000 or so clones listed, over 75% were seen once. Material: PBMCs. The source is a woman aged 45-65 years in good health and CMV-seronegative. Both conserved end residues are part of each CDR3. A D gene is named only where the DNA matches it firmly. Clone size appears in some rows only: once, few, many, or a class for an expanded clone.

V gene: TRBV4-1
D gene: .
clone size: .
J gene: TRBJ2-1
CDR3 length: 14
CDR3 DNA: TGCGCCAGCAGCCACCCCACTAGGAACAATGAGCAGTTCTTC
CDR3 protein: CASSHPTRNNEQFF

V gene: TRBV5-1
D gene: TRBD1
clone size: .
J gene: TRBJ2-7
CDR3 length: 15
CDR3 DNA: TGCGCCAGCAGCGACCCGGGACAGGGGGCAAACGAGCAGTACTTC
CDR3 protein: CASSDPGQGANEQYF

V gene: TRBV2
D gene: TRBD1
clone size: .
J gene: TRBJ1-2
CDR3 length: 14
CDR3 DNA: TGTGCCAGCAGTGCCGAGACAGGGACCTATGGCTACACCTTC
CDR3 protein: CASSAETGTYGYTF

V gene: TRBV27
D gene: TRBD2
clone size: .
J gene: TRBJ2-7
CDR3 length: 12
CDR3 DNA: TGTGCCAGCAGACGGGAGGGTCACGAGCAGTACTTC
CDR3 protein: CASRREGHEQYF

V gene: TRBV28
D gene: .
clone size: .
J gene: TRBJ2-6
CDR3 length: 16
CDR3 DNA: TGTGCCAGCAGTTTTCAGGGTACGGCTGGGGCCAACGTCCTGACTTTC
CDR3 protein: CASSFQGTAGANVLTF

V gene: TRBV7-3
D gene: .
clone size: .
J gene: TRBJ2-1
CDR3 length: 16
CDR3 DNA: TGTGCCAGCAGCTTAAGGGTAGCGCGCTCCTACAATGAGCAGTTCTTC
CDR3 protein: CASSLRVARSYNEQFF

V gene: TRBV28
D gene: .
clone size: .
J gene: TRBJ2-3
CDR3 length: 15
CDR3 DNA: TGTGCCAGCACCCGGCAGGGATCCGGGACAGATACGCAGTATTTT
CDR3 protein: CASTRQGSGTDTQYF

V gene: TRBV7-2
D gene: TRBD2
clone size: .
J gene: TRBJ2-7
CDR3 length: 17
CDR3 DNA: TGTGCCAGCAGCTACTCTAGCGGGGGGGCTAAATCCTACGAGCAGTACTTC
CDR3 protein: CASSYSSGGAKSYEQYF

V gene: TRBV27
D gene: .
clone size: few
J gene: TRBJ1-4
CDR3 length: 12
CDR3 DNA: TGTGCCAGCAGTTCCTTAAATGAAAAACTGTTTTTT
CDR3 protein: CASSSLNEKLFF

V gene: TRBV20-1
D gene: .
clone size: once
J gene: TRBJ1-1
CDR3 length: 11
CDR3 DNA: TGCAGGGTAGGGGTTGGGGCAGAAGCTTTCTTT
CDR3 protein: CRVGVGAEAFF

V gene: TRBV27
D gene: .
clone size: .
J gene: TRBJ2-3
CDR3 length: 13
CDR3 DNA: TGTGCCAGCTCCCCCCAGGGTCGGGATACGCAGTATTTT
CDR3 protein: CASSPQGRDTQYF

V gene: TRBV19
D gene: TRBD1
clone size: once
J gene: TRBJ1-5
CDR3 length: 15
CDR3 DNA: TGTGCCAGTACCACCCCCCTGGGACAGGGTGGGCCCCAGCATTTT
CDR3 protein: CASTTPLGQGGPQHF

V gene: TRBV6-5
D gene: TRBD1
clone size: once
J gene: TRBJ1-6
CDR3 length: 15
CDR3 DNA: TGTGCCAGCAGTTACGGGACAGGGAGGCGTTCACCCCTCCACTTT
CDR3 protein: CASSYGTGRRSPLHF

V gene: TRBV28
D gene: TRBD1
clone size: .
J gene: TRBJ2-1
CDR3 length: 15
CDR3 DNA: TGTGCCAGCAGGCGGGGGGACAGGGGATCCAATGAGCAGTTCTTC
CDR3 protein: CASRRGDRGSNEQFF

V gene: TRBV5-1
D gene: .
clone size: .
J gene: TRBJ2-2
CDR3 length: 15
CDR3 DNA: TGCGCCAGCAACCCGGACAGACCGAACACCGGGGAGCTGTTTTTT
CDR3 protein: CASNPDRPNTGELFF

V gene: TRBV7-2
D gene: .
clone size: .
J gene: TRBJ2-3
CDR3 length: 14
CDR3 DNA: TGTGCCAGCAGCACAAACCTGAACACAGATACGCAGTATTTT
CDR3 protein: CASSTNLNTDTQYF

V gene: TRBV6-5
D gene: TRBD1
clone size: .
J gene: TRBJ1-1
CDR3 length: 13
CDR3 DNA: TGTGCCAGCAGAAGGGGGCAAGACACTGAAGCTTTCTTT
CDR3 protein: CASRRGQDTEAFF